This T cell receptor (beta chain) was identified in a study of metastatic and nonmetastatic thyroid tumors. Study information: Repertoire comparison spanned blood and tumor or nodule tissue of malignant and benign thyroid patients. Study-wide points: Malignant thyroid tumors reportedly had TCR beta diversity that was significantly higher than in benign nodules, in blood and tumor.

Per the study methods: What underpinned the distant-metastasis classifier for papillary thyroid cancer was the set of CDR3 differences across clinicopathological groups. TCRdb re-called clones via MiXCR from the PCR reads. TCRdb's processing, not the authors', yielded these V and J calls. The sample has tens of thousands of clones; more than 20% are singletons. This clone is labeled as medium-sized. The antigen remains unidentified. No patient received treatment before thyroid surgery. Trimming cost V 8 bases and J 3 bases; bases outside gene matches: 7. Germline V gene data show CDR1 as SNHLY and CDR2 as FYNNEI. The CDR3 spans 14 residues.

This TCR was recovered from a female donor with papillary thyroid cancer or a benign thyroid nodule (not recorded which). Some clones in this sample may be carry-over from other donors' samples. The chain combines TRBV2 with TRBJ2-7, with 10 bases matching TRBD1. The sample comprised tumor tissue. The CDR3 DNA reads as TGTGCCAGCCGGAGTTGGGACAGGGGCTACGAGCAGTACTTC. This encodes CASRSWDRGYEQYF.